These 32 T cell receptor beta chains were sequenced from one sample in a study of cytotoxic CD8 clonotypes in ibrutinib-treated CLL. The data were produced by immunoSEQ multiplex PCR, yet TCRdb's version contains in-frame clones alone and is incomplete. The sample has more than 300,000 clones, roughly 79% seen once. The starting material was PBMCs, obtained before ibrutinib treatment. These receptors were taken from a human donor with chronic lymphocytic leukemia.

This clone occurred a few times. V and J are TRBV9 and TRBJ2-1, with D uncertain. Germline CDR1 reads SGDLS; CDR2 reads YYNGEE. V lost 3 bases and J lost 8, with 15 bases in between. The CDR3 contains 14 residues. The CDR3 region has the DNA TGTGCCAGCAGCGCCGTAACGACTTTTCATGAGCAGTTCTTC. This codes for CASSAVTTFHEQFF.

The chain employs TRBV27 and TRBJ2-5; D is uncertain. V lost 5 bases and J 5 bases, leaving 21 bases between the germline ends. Germline lookup yields CDR1 MNHEY and CDR2 SMNVEV (reference sequence). CDR3 length equals 16 residues. CDR3 DNA: TGTGCCAGCAGTATTTCGGGTCGTTTCGGTACGGAGACCCAGTACTTC. As protein: CASSISGRFGTETQYF.

A single count supports this clone. The genes are TRBV28 and TRBJ2-3, with D perhaps matching TRBD1 or TRBD2 (6 bases each). With 6 bases removed from V and 3 bases from J, the gap between germline ends came to 16 bases. The CDR3 is 15 residues long. Germline CDR1 MDHEN, CDR2 SYDVKM. The CDR3 region has the DNA TGTGCCAGCAGCGAACCCCGGGGGACAACAGATACGCAGTATTTT. Translating it yields CASSEPRGTTDTQYF.

This chain joins TRBV7-6 and TRBJ2-5; 12 bases are shared with TRBD2. Trimming took 5 bases from V and 5 from J; bases not matched to a gene: 9. This CDR3 spans 16 amino acids. The germline V gene has CDR1 SGHVS and CDR2 FNYEAQ. In DNA form, the CDR3 reads TGTGCCAGCAGCGAGACTAGCGGGAGCGCGATCGAGACCCAGTACTTC. This gives the protein CASSETSGSAIETQYF.

This clone was counted only a few times. The chain couples TRBV7-2 to TRBJ1-2, with no clear D. CDR3 size: 12 residues. Germline values: CDR1 SGHTA, CDR2 FQGNSA. V dropped 5 bases and J dropped 8 bases, with 12 bases sitting between them. CDR3 in DNA: TGTGCCAGCAGCCCGGGCTGGGCGGGCTACACCTTC. Amino acid sequence: CASSPGWAGYTF.

This clone appeared once. This chain uses TRBV7-3 with TRBJ2-3; 8 nucleotides agree with TRBD2. The CDR3 sequence is 16 residues long. Germline trimming cut 1 base from V and 4 bases from J; bases unmatched to any gene: 7. Germline CDR1 is SGHTA and CDR2 is FQGTGA. The CDR3 DNA is TGTGCCAGCAGCTTAAGCCTGGGACTAGGGGCAGATACGCAGTATTTT. Protein product: CASSLSLGLGADTQYF.

V is TRBV6-6 and J is TRBJ2-5; D is unresolved. This CDR3 spans 15 amino acids. Germline V lookup: CDR1 MNHNY, CDR2 SVGAGI (reference sequence). Trimming shortened V by 2 bases and J by 2 bases, and 12 bases separated the two germline ends. The CDR3 sequence: CASSYPHGQQETQYF. The CDR3 region has the DNA TGTGCCAGCAGTTACCCTCATGGGCAACAAGAGACCCAGTACTTC.

The J gene is TRBJ2-7, the V gene TRBV6-1; D gene unclear. Trimming shortened V by 2 bases and J by 4 bases, and 9 bases separated the two germline ends. The germline V gene encodes CDR1 MNHNS and CDR2 SASEGT. The CDR3 has 13 amino acids. This CDR3 reads CASSEFTFYEQYF. CDR3 coding DNA: TGTGCCAGCAGTGAATTCACTTTTTACGAGCAGTACTTC.

The rearrangement uses TRBV11-2 and TRBJ2-5; tentatively, D is TRBD1 (6 bases). This CDR3 region has 15 residues. V dropped 1 base and J dropped 1 base, with 10 bases sitting between them. Looked up from germline, CDR1 is SGHAT and CDR2 is FQNNGV. The CDR3 nucleotides are TGTGCCAGCAGCTTAGTACCGGACAGCCAAGAGACCCAGTACTTC. It specifies CASSLVPDSQETQYF. The variable domain in full, completed from reference TRBV11-2 and TRBJ2-5, reads EAGVAQSPRYKIIEKRQSVAFWCNPISGHATLYWYQQILGQGPKLLIQFQNNGVVDDSQLPKDRFSAERLKGVDSTLKIQPAKLEDSAVYLCASSLVPDSQETQYFGPGTRLLVL.

This chain connects TRBV7-6 to TRBJ2-4; perhaps D is TRBD1 or TRBD2 (5 bases each). The V end lost 1 base, the J end lost 8 bases, and 15 bases lay between the germline ends. This CDR3 contains 15 residues. Germline assignment: CDR1 SGHVS and CDR2 FNYEAQ. The CDR3 loop is CASSLGAGVQDIQYF. As DNA, the CDR3 is TGTGCCAGCAGCTTAGGGGCCGGGGTACAGGACATTCAGTACTTC.

J is TRBJ2-7 and V is TRBV4-3; 9 bases line up with TRBD1. V lost 3 bases and J lost 5; bases outside the gene matches: 11. Per the germline V gene, CDR1 is LGHNA and CDR2 is YSLEER. This CDR3 comprises 16 residues. CDR3 sequence reads: CASSQTGQGLSDEQYF. In DNA, the CDR3 is TGCGCCAGCAGCCAGACAGGACAGGGGCTTAGTGACGAGCAGTACTTC.

In this sample, this clone turned up a few times. This rearrangement joins TRBV6-4 to TRBJ1-2; perhaps TRBD1 as D (5 bases). The CDR3 covers 11 residues. Per the germline V gene, CDR1 is MRHNA and CDR2 is SNTAGT. V lost 4 bases to trimming and J lost 8 bases, with 8 bases between them. The CDR3 DNA reads TGTGCCAGCAGTGGGGGCGGAGGCTACACCTTC. Its protein product is CASSGGGGYTF.

The chain employs TRBV10-2 and TRBJ2-7, with 8 bases aligning to TRBD1. Germline CDR1 WSHSY, CDR2 SAAADI. The CDR3 length is 14 residues. Losses at the gene ends were 4 bases for V and 2 bases for J; bases not matched to a gene: 4. The CDR3 is CASSAGTGPYEQYF. The CDR3, as DNA: TGCGCCAGCAGTGCCGGGACAGGTCCCTACGAGCAGTACTTC.

The chain combines TRBV11-2 with TRBJ1-2, with D hard to call. The CDR3 covers 12 residues. Germline lookup yields CDR1 SGHAT and CDR2 FQNNGV. Trimming removed 6 bases at V and 5 bases at J, with 10 bases between. The CDR3 sequence is CASSKEEYGYTF. DNA of the CDR3: TGTGCCAGCAGTAAAGAAGAGTATGGCTACACCTTC.

The V and J genes are TRBV5-1 and TRBJ2-5; D is tentatively TRBD1 or TRBD2 (7 bases each). The ends were cut back, 4 bases at V and 5 bases at J, with 21 bases in the middle. Germline lookup yields CDR1 SGHRS and CDR2 YFSETQ. The CDR3 runs 16 residues. Here the CDR3 DNA reads TGCGCCAGCAGCATCGGACAGGCGGGGGTCGGGGAGACCCAGTACTTC. As protein: CASSIGQAGVGETQYF.

The gene calls are TRBV7-8 and TRBJ2-5; 7 bases match TRBD1. Germline CDR1 reads SGHVS; CDR2 reads FQNEAQ. The ends lost 5 bases at V and 7 bases at J; junction bases unmatched: 16. The CDR3 spans 16 residues. The CDR3 region is CASSSGRQGVGGTQYF. DNA for the CDR3: TGTGCCAGCAGCAGTGGTCGGCAGGGGGTTGGAGGGACCCAGTACTTC.

The CDR3, as DNA: TGCAGCGTTCTAGCGGGCAACTACGAGCAGTACTTC. It specifies CSVLAGNYEQYF. The rearrangement links TRBV29-1 to TRBJ2-7; 8 bases line up with TRBD2. Germline V gene sequence: CDR1 SQVTM, CDR2 ANQGSEA. V dropped 5 bases and J dropped 3; count of bases not matched to a gene: 3. The CDR3 runs to 12 residues.

The chain uses TRBV27 and TRBJ1-2; D not certain. Germline V gene lookup returns CDR1 MNHEY and CDR2 SMNVEV (reference sequence). V lost 5 bases to trimming and J lost 0 bases, with 10 bases between them. CDR3 size: 14 residues. CDR3 bases: TGTGCCAGCAGTACCTCACCCGCTAACTATGGCTACACCTTC. Its translation: CASSTSPANYGYTF.

V and J are TRBV29-1 and TRBJ1-1; the D gene is possibly TRBD1 (5 bases). V was trimmed by 3 bases and J by 0 bases, leaving 14 bases between them. This CDR3 is built from 15 residues. Germline assignment: CDR1 SQVTM and CDR2 ANQGSEA. The CDR3, as DNA: TGCAGCGTTGATTCTGGGTGGGGGATGAACACTGAAGCTTTCTTT. This encodes CSVDSGWGMNTEAFF.

The chain uses TRBV18 and TRBJ1-1, with D perhaps TRBD1 (6 bases). This CDR3 spans 14 amino acids. Trimming pared 2 bases from V and 8 bases from J, leaving 15 bases between. CDR1 KGHSH and CDR2 LQKENI come from the germline V gene. The CDR3 reads CASSPGQPWGEAFF. In DNA form, the CDR3 reads TGTGCCAGCTCACCAGGACAGCCCTGGGGAGAAGCTTTCTTT. The full variable domain, its missing parts supplied by reference TRBV18 and TRBJ1-1, is NAGVMQNPRHLVRRRGQEARLRCSPMKGHSHVYWYRQLPEEGLKFMVYLQKENIIDESGMPKERFSAEFPKEGPSILRIQQVVRGDSAAYFCASSPGQPWGEAFFGQGTRLTVV.

The rearrangement uses TRBV11-2 and TRBJ2-7; D may be TRBD2 (6 bases). The CDR3 totals 14 residues. V lost 3 bases to trimming and J lost 2 bases, with 11 bases between them. Germline V lookup: CDR1 SGHAT, CDR2 FQNNGV. CDR3 DNA sequence: TGTGCCAGCAGCTTCGGGAGTCTCACCTACGAGCAGTACTTC. As protein: CASSFGSLTYEQYF.

V gene TRBV6-5 combines with J gene TRBJ2-1, with D unresolved. V was pared by 5 bases and J by 5 bases, with 7 bases between. CDR3 length: 12 amino acids. Per germline, CDR1 MNHEY and CDR2 SVGAGI. The CDR3 sequence is CASSAWNNEQFF. The CDR3 nucleotides are TGTGCCAGCAGTGCCTGGAACAATGAGCAGTTCTTC.

This clone was picked up a small number of times. The gene calls are TRBV13 and TRBJ1-2; D is perhaps TRBD1 (5 bases). The CDR3 consists of 15 residues. Germline CDR1 PRHDT, CDR2 FYEKMQ (reference sequence). Trimming left V 5 bases short and J 7 bases short, with 20 bases between. The CDR3 loop is CASSTVDSTWGGYTF. In nucleotides, the CDR3 is TGTGCCAGCAGCACTGTAGACAGTACCTGGGGTGGCTACACCTTC.

The chain is built from TRBV7-2 and TRBJ2-2, with D perhaps TRBD1 (6 bases). Germline V gene lookup returns CDR1 SGHTA and CDR2 FQGNSA. The ends were cut back, 5 bases at V and 5 bases at J, with 9 bases in the middle. This CDR3 contains 13 residues. The CDR3 spells CASSVRGTGELFF. The CDR3 bases are TGTGCCAGCAGCGTGAGGGGGACCGGGGAGCTGTTTTTT.

The gene calls are TRBV30 and TRBJ2-3, with TRBD2 matching 9 bases. Germline CDR1 reads GTSNPN; CDR2 reads SVGIG (reference sequence). The CDR3 is made up of 16 amino acids. The V gene end was trimmed by 0 bases and the J gene end by 5 bases; junction bases not matched to a gene: 9. The CDR3 sequence is CAWSVGLAGNGDTQYF. The CDR3 DNA is TGTGCCTGGAGTGTTGGGCTAGCGGGAAACGGAGATACGCAGTATTTT.

Only a few counts were recorded for this clone. This CDR3 reads CSARRNTEAFF. The CDR3 DNA is TGCAGCGCCAGGAGGAACACTGAAGCTTTCTTT. This rearrangement joins TRBV29-1 to TRBJ1-1; D is unresolved. The germline V gene has CDR1 SQVTM and CDR2 ANQGSEA. The length of the CDR3 is 11 residues. Trimming took 7 bases from V and 1 from J, leaving 7 bases between them.

The gene calls are TRBV28 and TRBJ2-3; D may correspond to TRBD1 or TRBD2 (6 bases each). This CDR3 is built from 15 residues. Germline V CDR1 and CDR2: MDHEN, SYDVKM. The V gene lost 7 bases and the J gene lost 2 bases, with 16 bases spanning the gap. DNA of the CDR3: TGTGCCAGCATCCCTGAGGGGGGACTCACAGATACGCAGTATTTT. As protein: CASIPEGGLTDTQYF.

This clone was observed once. The chain has TRBV29-1 and TRBJ2-1; 9 bases line up with TRBD2. This CDR3 region has 18 residues. Germline CDR1 SQVTM, CDR2 ANQGSEA. With 6 bases clipped from V and 0 bases from J, the junction kept 15 bases outside the gene matches. The CDR3 is CSVHGTSPRRSSYNEQFF. CDR3 nucleotides: TGCAGCGTCCACGGGACTAGCCCTCGACGGAGCTCCTACAATGAGCAGTTCTTC.

The chain is built from TRBV6-6 and TRBJ2-7; the match to TRBD2 covers 7 bases. V gave up 10 bases and J gave up 3 bases; unmatched junction bases: 3. In germline, CDR1 is MNHNY, CDR2 SVGAGI (reference sequence). The CDR3 sequence is 11 residues long. The CDR3 protein is CATTGGYEQYF. The CDR3 DNA sequence: TGTGCCACGACGGGAGGCTACGAGCAGTACTTC.

The rearrangement links TRBV5-4 to TRBJ2-1, with a tentative D call TRBD2 (5 bases). The V end lost 0 bases, the J end lost 7 bases, and 14 bases lay between the germline ends. The CDR3 runs to 15 residues. CDR1 is SGHNT and CDR2 is YYREEE in the germline V gene (reference sequence). The CDR3 here is CASSLARELGNEQFF. In DNA form, the CDR3 reads TGTGCCAGCAGCTTGGCCCGGGAATTAGGAAATGAGCAGTTCTTC.

The chain employs TRBV10-2 and TRBJ1-2; D gene ambiguous. Trimming left V 2 bases short and J 2 bases short, with 6 bases between. CDR3 length: 13 amino acids. From germline, CDR1 is WSHSY and CDR2 SAAADI. The CDR3 sequence is CASSENDNYGYTF. DNA of the CDR3: TGCGCCAGCAGTGAGAACGACAACTATGGCTACACCTTC.

This clone has just a few counts. J is TRBJ1-5 and V is TRBV18; 7 bases align to TRBD1. Germline-derived CDR1 and CDR2 are KGHSH and LQKENI. V dropped 4 bases and J dropped 5; count of bases not matched to a gene: 5. The CDR3 is 14 residues long. The CDR3 spells CASSQTGSDQPQHF. The CDR3 nucleotides are TGTGCCAGCTCACAGACAGGGTCTGATCAGCCCCAGCATTTT. The whole variable domain, remainder taken from reference TRBV18 and TRBJ1-5, is NAGVMQNPRHLVRRRGQEARLRCSPMKGHSHVYWYRQLPEEGLKFMVYLQKENIIDESGMPKERFSAEFPKEGPSILRIQQVVRGDSAAYFCASSQTGSDQPQHFGDGTRLSIL.